One sample yielded the 5 T cell receptor beta chains listed below, sequenced in a study of blood T cells in healthy people across ages. The second PCR ran about 6 to 11 cycles with a sample-barcoded 5' primer and J-beta primers. TCRdb reanalysed the 5' RACE reads using MiXCR and keeps one entry per CDR3 protein. The sample contains more than 800,000 distinct CDR3 sequences, roughly 45% of which appear only once. Sequencing was carried out using blood. The receptors were gathered from a woman aged 60-70 years in good health.

The chain combines TRBV5-1 with TRBJ2-4, with unresolved D. With the DNA end fitting TRBJ2-5 better, the J assignment may be wrong. CDR1 and CDR2 from the germline V gene are SGHRS and YFSETQ. The CDR3 extends over 13 amino acids. The CDR3 sequence: CASSLLQMETQYF. DNA for the CDR3: TGCGCCAGCAGCTTGCTACAGATGGAGACCCAGTACTTC.

The V gene is TRBV7-2, the J gene TRBJ1-5; D gene uncertain. This CDR3 spans 13 amino acids. V was pared by 5 bases and J by 6 bases, with 11 bases between. CDR1 is SGHTA, CDR2 FQGNSA, per germline. This chain's CDR3 is CASSPLLAQPQHF. Written as DNA, the CDR3 is TGTGCCAGCAGCCCCCTCCTGGCTCAGCCCCAGCATTTT. The variable domain in full, with the rest retrieved from reference TRBV7-2 and TRBJ1-5, is GAGVSQSPSNKVTEKGKDVELRCDPISGHTALYWYRQSLGQGLEFLIYFQGNSAPDKSGLPSDRFSAERTGGSVSTLTIQRTQQEDSAVYLCASSPLLAQPQHFGDGTRLSIL.

V and J are TRBV28 and TRBJ2-1; the D call may be TRBD1 or TRBD2 (7 bases each). The DNA end is a closer match to TRBJ2-7, so the J assignment may be wrong. CDR3 length: 16 amino acids. CDR1 is MDHEN and CDR2 is SYDVKM in the germline V gene. DNA of the CDR3: TGTGCCAGCAGTGCGACGACAGGGAGGGAGCACAATGAGCAGTACTTC. Amino acids: CASSATTGREHNEQYF.

This clonotype has only a few counts. V is TRBV20-1 and J is TRBJ2-3; 7 nucleotides agree with TRBD2. Germline V CDR1 and CDR2: DFQATT, SNEGSKA (reference sequence). This CDR3 spans 13 amino acids. The ends lost 3 bases at V and 2 bases at J; junction bases unmatched: 2. DNA for the CDR3: TGCAGTGCTAGTCTAGCGGTCACAGATACGCAGTATTTT. Translation gives CSASLAVTDTQYF.

The genes are TRBV6-6 and TRBJ2-1; 9 bases fit TRBD1. This CDR3 region has 16 residues. Germline V gene data show CDR1 as MNHNY and CDR2 as SVGAGI (reference sequence). Unmatched junction bases numbered 8, after V lost 5 bases and J lost 3 bases. The CDR3: CASSPPTGGIYNEQFF. CDR3 nucleotides: TGTGCCAGCAGTCCCCCCACAGGGGGCATCTACAATGAGCAGTTCTTC.